This is a list of T cell receptor beta chains from one sample in a study of brain metastases from non-small cell lung cancer. TCRdb's table, derived via immunoSEQ multiplex PCR, lists solely in-frame clones and lacks some. The profile shows just under 2,500 clones, about 84% of them singletons. Sequencing was carried out using tumor-adjacent normal tissue. The source of these receptors is a donor aged 40 or over with non-small cell lung cancer. Both conserved end residues are part of each CDR3. D genes are given only for firm matches. Some rows mark clone size as missing; the rest say once, few, many or name a class of expanded clone.

len	abundance	v_gene	d_gene	j_gene	CDR3nt	CDR3aa
12	once	TRBV19	.	TRBJ2-2	TGTGCCAGCGCCCGAAGCGCCGGGGAGCTGTTTTTT	CASARSAGELFF
14	.	TRBV19	TRBD2	TRBJ2-3	TGTGCCAGTACGCGCGGGGGGCGGGGAGATACGCAGTATTTT	CASTRGGRGDTQYF
15	.	TRBV5-1	.	TRBJ2-1	TGCGCCAGCAGCTTGGCCTCGGTCAGTTACAATGAGCAGTTCTTC	CASSLASVSYNEQFF
14	.	TRBV14	TRBD1	TRBJ2-5	TGTGCCAGCCGGGACAGGGAGTCTCAAGAGACCCAGTACTTC	CASRDRESQETQYF
12	.	TRBV29-1	TRBD1	TRBJ2-7	TGCAGCGTTGACGGACAGGGTAACGAGCAGTACTTC	CSVDGQGNEQYF
17	.	TRBV12-2	.	TRBJ2-3	TGTGCAAGTCGCTTACGGACAGCTAAGGGTGATACAAATACGCAGTATTTT	CASRLRTAKGDTNTQYF
13	.	TRBV21-1	.	TRBJ1-3	TGTGCCAGCAGCCCGCCCTCTGAAAACACCATATATTTT	CASSPPSENTIYF
14	.	TRBV2	.	TRBJ1-5	TGTGCCAGCAGTGACAGTCCTAGCAATCAGCCCCAGCATTTT	CASSDSPSNQPQHF
12	.	TRBV7-9	.	TRBJ2-5	TGTGCCAGCATTGGTATCCCTGGAACCCAGTACTTC	CASIGIPGTQYF
16	.	TRBV21-1	.	TRBJ2-1	TGTGCCAGCAGCACGACAGCGCCTGCCTCCTACAATGAGCAGTTCTTC	CASSTTAPASYNEQFF
11	.	TRBV6-6	.	TRBJ1-1	TGTGCCAGCAACAGGAACACTGAAGCTTTCTTT	CASNRNTEAFF
13	.	TRBV10-3	TRBD1	TRBJ1-2	TGTGCCATCAGCGGACAGGTGAACTATGGCTACACCTTC	CAISGQVNYGYTF
13	.	TRBV7-3	.	TRBJ2-3	TGTGCCAGCAGCTTAGAGTGGGGTAATACGCAGTATTTT	CASSLEWGNTQYF
13	.	TRBV6-5	.	TRBJ1-1	TGTGCCAGCAGTTACCAGGGGAACACTGAAGCTTTCTTT	CASSYQGNTEAFF
14	.	TRBV14	.	TRBJ1-6	TGTGCCAGCAGCCCCTACAGCAATAATTCACCCCTCCACTTT	CASSPYSNNSPLHF
14	.	TRBV20-1	.	TRBJ2-5	TGCAGTGCTAGTAAGGCTAGCAGTCGGGAGACCCAGTACTTC	CSASKASSRETQYF
13	.	TRBV6-6	.	TRBJ1-1	TGTGCCAGCAGTTACCAGGGGAACACTGAAGCTTTCTTT	CASSYQGNTEAFF
15	once	TRBV6-2/TRBV6-3	.	TRBJ2-6	TGTGCCAGCAGTAGTGGGGGGTCTGGGGCCAACGTCCTGACTTTC	CASSSGGSGANVLTF
15	.	TRBV4-3	TRBD2	TRBJ2-3	TGCGCCAGCAGCTCTCACGGGGGGGCCGAAGATACGCAGTATTTT	CASSSHGGAEDTQYF
17	.	TRBV19	.	TRBJ1-5	TGTGCCAGTAGTATTTTTATACAGGGTAAACGGGGTCAGCCCCAGCATTTT	CASSIFIQGKRGQPQHF
14	.	TRBV7-2	.	TRBJ1-1	TGTGCCAGCAGCTTGGCAGGGTTGGGCACTGAAGCTTTCTTT	CASSLAGLGTEAFF
13	.	TRBV11-3	.	TRBJ2-5	TGTGCCAGCAGCTTCGGGCCTCAAGAGACCCAGTACTTC	CASSFGPQETQYF
14	.	TRBV6-4	TRBD1	TRBJ2-2	TGTGCCAACAGTGAAACAGGGGAAACCGGGGAGCTGTTTTTT	CANSETGETGELFF
14	.	TRBV6-1	.	TRBJ1-1	TGTGCCAGCAGTGAAACCGAGGGTCGCACTGAAGCTTTCTTT	CASSETEGRTEAFF
14	.	TRBV2	TRBD2	TRBJ2-1	TGTGCCAGCAGTGGGGGACTAGCCAACAATGAGCAGTTCTTC	CASSGGLANNEQFF
12	.	TRBV5-1	.	TRBJ1-2	TGCGTCAGCAGCGAGGAGGGCTATGGCTACACCTTC	CVSSEEGYGYTF